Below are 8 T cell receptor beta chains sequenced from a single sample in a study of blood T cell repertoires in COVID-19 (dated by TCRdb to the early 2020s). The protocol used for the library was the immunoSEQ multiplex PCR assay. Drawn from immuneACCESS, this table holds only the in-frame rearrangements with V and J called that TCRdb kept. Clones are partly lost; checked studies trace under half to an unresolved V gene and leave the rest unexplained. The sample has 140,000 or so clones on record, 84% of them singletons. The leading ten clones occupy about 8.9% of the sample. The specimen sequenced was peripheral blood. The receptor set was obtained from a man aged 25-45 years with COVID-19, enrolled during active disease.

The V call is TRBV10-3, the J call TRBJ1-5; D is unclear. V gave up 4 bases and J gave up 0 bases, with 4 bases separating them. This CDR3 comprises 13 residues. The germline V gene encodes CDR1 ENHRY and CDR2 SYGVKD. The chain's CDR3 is CAISVSSNQPQHF. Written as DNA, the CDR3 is TGTGCCATCAGTGTGAGTAGCAATCAGCCCCAGCATTTT.

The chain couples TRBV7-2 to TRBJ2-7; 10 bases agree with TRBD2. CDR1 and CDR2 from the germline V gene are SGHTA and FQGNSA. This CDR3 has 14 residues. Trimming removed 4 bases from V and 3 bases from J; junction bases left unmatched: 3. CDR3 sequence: CASSSGLAHYEQYF. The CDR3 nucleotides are TGTGCCAGCAGCTCGGGACTAGCGCACTACGAGCAGTACTTC.

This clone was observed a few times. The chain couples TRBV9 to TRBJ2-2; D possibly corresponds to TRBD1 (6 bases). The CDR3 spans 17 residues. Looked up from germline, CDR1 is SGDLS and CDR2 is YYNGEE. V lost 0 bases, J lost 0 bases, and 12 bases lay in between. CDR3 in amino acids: CASSVAGQTTNTGELFF. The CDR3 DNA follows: TGTGCCAGCAGCGTAGCTGGACAGACGACGAACACCGGGGAGCTGTTTTTT.

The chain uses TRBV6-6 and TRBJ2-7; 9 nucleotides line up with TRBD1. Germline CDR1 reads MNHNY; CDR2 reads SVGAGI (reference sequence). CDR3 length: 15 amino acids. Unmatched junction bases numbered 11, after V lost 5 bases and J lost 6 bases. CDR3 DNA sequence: TGTGCCAGCAGTATTTCGGACAGGGGATGGGGCGAGCAGTACTTC. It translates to CASSISDRGWGEQYF.

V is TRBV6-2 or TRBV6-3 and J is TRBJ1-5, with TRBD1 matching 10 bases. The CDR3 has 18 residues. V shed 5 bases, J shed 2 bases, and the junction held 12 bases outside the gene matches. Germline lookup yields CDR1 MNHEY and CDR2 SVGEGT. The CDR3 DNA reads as TGTGCCAGCAGTAGGGCAAACTCCGGGACAGGGGGCAATCAGCCCCAGCATTTT. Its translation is CASSRANSGTGGNQPQHF.

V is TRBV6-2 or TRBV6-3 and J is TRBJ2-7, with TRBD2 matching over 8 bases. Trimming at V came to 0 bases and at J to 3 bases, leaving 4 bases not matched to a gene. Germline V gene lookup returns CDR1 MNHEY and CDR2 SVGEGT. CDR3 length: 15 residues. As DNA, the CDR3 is TGTGCCAGCAGTTACTCACTTAGCGGGATCTACGAGCAGTACTTC. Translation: CASSYSLSGIYEQYF.

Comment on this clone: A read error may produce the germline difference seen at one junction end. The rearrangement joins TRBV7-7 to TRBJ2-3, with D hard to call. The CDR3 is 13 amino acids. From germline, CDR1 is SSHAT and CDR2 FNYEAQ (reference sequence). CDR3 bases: TGTGCTAGCAGCCCCCCATCCACAGATACGCAGTATTTT. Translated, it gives CASSPPSTDTQYF.

The CDR3 loop is CASTSRRTSSNQPQHF. For the CDR3, the DNA is TGTGCCAGCACCTCAAGGAGGACTTCCAGCAATCAGCCCCAGCATTTT. The chain recombines TRBV28 with TRBJ1-5; no definite D call. This CDR3 contains 16 residues. Trimming removed 7 bases from V and 1 base from J, with 17 bases in between. Germline CDR1 and CDR2: MDHEN and SYDVKM.